Shown below are 8 T cell receptor beta chains from a single sample sequenced in a study of cytomegalovirus exposure and HLA in healthy donors. The table came from immunoSEQ multiplex PCR; TCRdb's copy has only in-frame clones and leaves some out. The sample holds roughly 150,000 clones; around 86% are singletons and the top ten take less than 9%. Material: PBMCs. Every receptor here comes from a man younger than 30 in good health and CMV-seropositive.

The CDR3 DNA is TGTGCCAGCAGTTTGGACAGGAACACTGAAGCTTTCTTT. It specifies CASSLDRNTEAFF. The chain recombines TRBV6-1 with TRBJ1-1; D is possibly TRBD1 (6 bases). The CDR3 is made up of 13 amino acids. Trimming shortened V by 5 bases and J by 1 base, and 8 bases separated the two germline ends. Per germline, CDR1 MNHNS and CDR2 SASEGT.

The rearrangement links TRBV12-5 to TRBJ2-2, with a weak D call TRBD2 (5 bases). CDR1 and CDR2 from the germline V gene are LGHNT and FRNRAP. This CDR3 comprises 15 residues. Between the trimmed V and J ends, which lost 8 bases and 4 bases, there was a span of 17 bases. CDR3 nucleotides: TGTGCTAGTCGGCGAGGGAAGGCGGGCACCGGGGAGCTGTTTTTT. It encodes CASRRGKAGTGELFF. Filled out from reference TRBV12-5 and TRBJ2-2, the complete variable domain reads DARVTQTPRHKVTEMGQEVTMRCQPILGHNTVFWYRQTMMQGLELLAYFRNRAPLDDSGMPKDRFSAEMPDATLATLKIQPSEPRDSAVYFCASRRGKAGTGELFFGEGSRLTVL.

This chain links TRBV5-4 with TRBJ1-3; no firm D call. The CDR3 loop spans 12 amino acids. The V and J ends lost 4 bases and 2 bases respectively, with 4 bases between them. CDR1 SGHNT and CDR2 YYREEE come from the germline V gene (reference sequence). Here the CDR3 reads CASSSPGNTIYF. For the CDR3, the DNA is TGTGCCAGCAGCAGCCCTGGAAACACCATATATTTT.

The chain combines TRBV5-1 with TRBJ1-2; 8 bases match TRBD1. Germline V gives CDR1 SGHRS, CDR2 YFSETQ. This CDR3 spans 15 amino acids. V trimming: 4 bases; J trimming: 7 bases; junction bases outside the gene matches: 12. The CDR3: CASSPGQGGYAGYTF. CDR3 nucleotides: TGCGCCAGCAGCCCTGGACAGGGTGGGTATGCTGGCTACACCTTC.

V usage is TRBV5-6 and J usage is TRBJ2-4, with D perhaps TRBD2 (6 bases). This CDR3 region has 18 residues. V was shortened by 1 base and J by 5 bases, with 22 bases between the two germline ends. The germline V gene encodes CDR1 SGHDT and CDR2 YYEEEE. The CDR3, as DNA: TGTGCCAGCAGCTTGTTAGGCGGGATCTCGAGGGGCCAAAACATTCAGTACTTC. Encoded protein: CASSLLGGISRGQNIQYF.

The J gene is TRBJ2-7, the V gene TRBV5-1; no clear D gene. Germline CDR1 reads SGHRS; CDR2 reads YFSETQ. CDR3 length equals 14 residues. V lost 0 bases to trimming and J lost 7 bases, with 14 bases between them. The CDR3 loop is CASSLVSPGGEQYF. The CDR3 DNA is TGCGCCAGCAGCTTGGTATCCCCAGGTGGGGAGCAGTACTTC.

The V call is TRBV19, the J call TRBJ2-1; 9 bases line up with TRBD1. The CDR3 extends over 18 amino acids. From germline, CDR1 is LNHDA and CDR2 SQIVND (reference sequence). With 1 base clipped from V and 3 bases from J, the junction kept 10 bases outside the gene matches. The CDR3 DNA is TGTGCCAGTAGTATAGCGGGGGGAGGGACAGGGCTCTACAATGAGCAGTTCTTC. Its protein product is CASSIAGGGTGLYNEQFF.

This clone came up many times. V is TRBV7-6 and J is TRBJ2-2, with 7 bases identical to TRBD1. Germline-derived CDR1 and CDR2 are SGHVS and FNYEAQ. Unmatched junction bases numbered 4, after V lost 3 bases and J lost 3 bases. CDR3 size: 15 residues. The CDR3 DNA sequence: TGTGCCAGCAGCTTGACAGGGTTGGACACCGGGGAGCTGTTTTTT. Encoded protein: CASSLTGLDTGELFF. Supplemented by reference TRBV7-6 and TRBJ2-2, the full variable domain reads GAGVSQSPRYKVTKRGQDVALRCDPISGHVSLYWYRQALGQGPEFLTYFNYEAQQDKSGLPNDRFSAERPEGSISTLTIQRTEQRDSAMYRCASSLTGLDTGELFFGEGSRLTVL.